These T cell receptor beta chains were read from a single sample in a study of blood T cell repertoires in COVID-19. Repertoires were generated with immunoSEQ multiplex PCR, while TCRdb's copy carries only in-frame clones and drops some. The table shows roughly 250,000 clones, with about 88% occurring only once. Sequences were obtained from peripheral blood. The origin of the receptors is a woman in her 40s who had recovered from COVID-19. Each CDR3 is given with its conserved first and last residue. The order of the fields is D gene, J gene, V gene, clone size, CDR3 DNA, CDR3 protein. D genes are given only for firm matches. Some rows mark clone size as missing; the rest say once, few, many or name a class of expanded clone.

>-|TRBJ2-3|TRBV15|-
TGTGCCACCAGCAGAGTGGGGGCAAGTGCGCAGTATTTT
CATSRVGASAQYF
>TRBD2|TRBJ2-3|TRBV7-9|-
TGTGCCAGCAGCTTCGGACTAGCGGGGCAACGCACAGATACGCAGTATTTT
CASSFGLAGQRTDTQYF
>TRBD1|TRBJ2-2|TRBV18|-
TGTGCCAGCTCACCAAGGCAGGGGGACACCGGGGAGCTGTTTTTT
CASSPRQGDTGELFF
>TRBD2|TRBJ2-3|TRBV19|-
TGTGCCAGTTCGAGCGGGAAACGCACAGATACGCAGTATTTT
CASSSGKRTDTQYF
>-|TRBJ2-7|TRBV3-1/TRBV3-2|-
TGTGCCAGCAGCCAAGGTCGTCATCGATCGAGCTCCTACGAGCAGTACTTC
CASSQGRHRSSSYEQYF
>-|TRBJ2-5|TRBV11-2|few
TGTGCCAGCAGCTTAGGATGGGGGGAAGAGACCCAGTACTTC
CASSLGWGEETQYF
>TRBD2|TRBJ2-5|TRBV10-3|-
TGTGCCATCAGTTCGGGGGGGGGTCCCCAAGAGACCCAGTACTTC
CAISSGGGPQETQYF
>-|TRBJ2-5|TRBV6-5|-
TGTGCCAGCAGTTACTCGAGGGAGACCCAGTACTTC
CASSYSRETQYF
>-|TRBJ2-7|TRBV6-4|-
TGTGCCAGCAGTGAGCCCCCGCTGGGCCGCGAGCAGTACTTC
CASSEPPLGREQYF
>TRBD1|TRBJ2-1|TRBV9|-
TGTGCCAGCAGCGTCGACAGGGTGAACAATGAGCAGTTCTTC
CASSVDRVNNEQFF
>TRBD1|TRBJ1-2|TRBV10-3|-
TGTGCCATCAGCCCGACAGGGACGGATGGCTACACCTTC
CAISPTGTDGYTF
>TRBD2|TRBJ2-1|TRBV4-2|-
TGTGCCAGCAGCAAAGGACTAGCGGGGTGGGGCAATGAGCAGTTCTTC
CASSKGLAGWGNEQFF
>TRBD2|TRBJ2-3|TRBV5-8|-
TGTGCCAGCAGCTTGGATAGCGGGGGCGCAGATACGCAGTATTTT
CASSLDSGGADTQYF
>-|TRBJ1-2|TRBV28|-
TGTGCCAGCAGTTCAGGGGCTGGCTATGGCTACACCTTC
CASSSGAGYGYTF
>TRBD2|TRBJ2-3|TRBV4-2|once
TGTGCCAGCAGCCAAGAACCCAGCGGGGGGGCCACAGATACGCAGTATTTT
CASSQEPSGGATDTQYF
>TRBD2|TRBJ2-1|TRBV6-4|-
TGTGCCAGCAGTGCCAGACTAGCGGGGGCCCCAGAGCAGTTCTTC
CASSARLAGAPEQFF
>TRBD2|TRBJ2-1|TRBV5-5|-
TGTGCCAGCAGCTTGGGGGCGGGAGCCTACAATGAGCAGTTCTTC
CASSLGAGAYNEQFF
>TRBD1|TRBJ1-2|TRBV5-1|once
TGCGCCAGCAGCTTGGGGGGACAGGGAAACTATGGCTACACCTTC
CASSLGGQGNYGYTF
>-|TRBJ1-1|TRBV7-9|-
TGTGCCAGCAGCTTAATAGGCGCAGGGAACACTGAAGCTTTCTTT
CASSLIGAGNTEAFF
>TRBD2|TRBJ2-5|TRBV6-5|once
TGTGCCAGCAGGTCTAGCGGGGGGGGAGAGACCCAGTACTTC
CASRSSGGGETQYF
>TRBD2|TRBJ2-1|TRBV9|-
TGTGCCAGCAGCGTAGTAGGGGGGACTAGCGGGATAAGCTCCTACAATGAGCAGTTCTTC
CASSVVGGTSGISSYNEQFF
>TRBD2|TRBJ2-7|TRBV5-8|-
TGTGCCAGCAGCGTAAAAGGACTAGCGGGACTCTACGAGCAGTACTTC
CASSVKGLAGLYEQYF
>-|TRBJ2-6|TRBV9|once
TGTGCCAGCAGCGTAGCTTCCACCGGGGCTGGGGCCAACGTCCTGACTTTC
CASSVASTGAGANVLTF
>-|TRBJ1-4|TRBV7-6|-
TGTGCCAGCAGCTCGGGGCGGGGGGAAAAACTGTTTTTT
CASSSGRGEKLFF
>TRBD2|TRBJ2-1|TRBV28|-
TGTGCCAGCCGGCGAACTTTAGCGGGCTACAATGAGCAGTTCTTC
CASRRTLAGYNEQFF
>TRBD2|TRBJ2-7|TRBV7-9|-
TGTGCCAGCAGCTTCGCCGGGACTAGCGGGAGGGGGAACGAGCAGTACTTC
CASSFAGTSGRGNEQYF
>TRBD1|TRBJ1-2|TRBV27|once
TGTGCCAGCAGTCCCCGGGGGACAGCCACCCAGAGCTATGGCTACACCTTC
CASSPRGTATQSYGYTF
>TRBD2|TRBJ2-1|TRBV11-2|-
TGTGCCAGCAGCTGGACTAGCGGGGCGCACAATGAGCAGTTCTTC
CASSWTSGAHNEQFF
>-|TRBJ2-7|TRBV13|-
TGTGCCAGCAGCTCATCACTGTCTAGGGAGCAGTACTTC
CASSSSLSREQYF
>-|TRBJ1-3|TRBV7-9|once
TGTGCCAGCAGCCTCGAGGGAGGAACTGGAAACACCATATATTTT
CASSLEGGTGNTIYF
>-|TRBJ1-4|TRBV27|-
TGTGCCAGCAGTTCAGGGCTACATAATGAAAAACTGTTTTTT
CASSSGLHNEKLFF
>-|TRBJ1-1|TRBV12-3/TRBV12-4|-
TGTGCCAGCAGTTTGTTGAGGAACACTGAAGCTTTCTTT
CASSLLRNTEAFF
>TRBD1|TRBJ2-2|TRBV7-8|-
TGTGCCAGCAGCTCCAGGACAGGGAGCGGGGAGCTGTTTTTT
CASSSRTGSGELFF
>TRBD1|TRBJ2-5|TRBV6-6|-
TGTGCCAGCAGGACCGGGACAGGGACCCAAGAGACCCAGTACTTC
CASRTGTGTQETQYF
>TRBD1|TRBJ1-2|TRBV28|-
TGTGCCAGCAGTTCCTATATGACAGGGACTAACTATGGCTACACCTTC
CASSSYMTGTNYGYTF
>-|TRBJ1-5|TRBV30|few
TGTGCCTGGAGTGTCCCTAGCGCAAGGGGCAGCAATCAGCCCCAGCATTTT
CAWSVPSARGSNQPQHF
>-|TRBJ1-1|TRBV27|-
TGTGCCAGCAGTTTCCAGGTCGGGGGGAACACTGAAGCTTTCTTT
CASSFQVGGNTEAFF